This is a list of T cell receptor beta chains from one sample in a study of OX40 agonist ivuxolimab in advanced cancers. Assay: immunoSEQ multiplex PCR; the TCRdb copy retains only in-frame clones and omits some. This repertoire shows approximately 51,000 clones, around 77% found once; its top ten account for over 2%. Material: CD4+ or CD8+ T cells sorted from blood, obtained in a trial of the OX40 agonist ivuxolimab. All receptors come from an adult with an advanced solid tumor such as melanoma, head and neck, liver or kidney cancer. CDR3s include the opening cysteine and the closing phenylalanine or tryptophan. D genes are given only for firm matches. Clone size, where shown, is once, few, many, or a class for clones that have expanded.

v_call: TRBV18
clone_size: few
d_call: .
j_call: TRBJ2-3
cdr3_nt: TGTGCCAGCTCACCGCAGGGGATCACAGATACGCAGTATTTT
cdr3_aa: CASSPQGITDTQYF

v_call: TRBV4-1
clone_size: .
d_call: TRBD2
j_call: TRBJ2-3
cdr3_nt: TGCGCCAGCAGCCGGGCACTAGCGAAGGTATCCACAGATACGCAGTATTTT
cdr3_aa: CASSRALAKVSTDTQYF

v_call: TRBV18
clone_size: .
d_call: TRBD1
j_call: TRBJ1-3
cdr3_nt: TGTGCCAGCTCGCCAACAGGGGGCTCAGGAAACACCATATATTTT
cdr3_aa: CASSPTGGSGNTIYF

v_call: TRBV5-8
clone_size: .
d_call: .
j_call: TRBJ1-5
cdr3_nt: TGTGCCAGCAGCTTGCGGGGGCGCGGCCAGCCCCAGCATTTT
cdr3_aa: CASSLRGRGQPQHF

v_call: TRBV5-4
clone_size: .
d_call: TRBD1
j_call: TRBJ1-2
cdr3_nt: TGTGCCAGCAGCCCCTTAGACAGGGGCTATGGCTACACCTTC
cdr3_aa: CASSPLDRGYGYTF

v_call: TRBV5-1
clone_size: .
d_call: .
j_call: TRBJ1-2
cdr3_nt: TGCGCCAGCAGCTCCTCAGGGACTTCTAACTATGGCTACACCTTC
cdr3_aa: CASSSSGTSNYGYTF

v_call: TRBV28
clone_size: few
d_call: .
j_call: TRBJ1-2
cdr3_nt: TGTGCCAGCAGTCTGGGGGTGATCTATGGCTACACCTTC
cdr3_aa: CASSLGVIYGYTF

v_call: TRBV7-2
clone_size: once
d_call: .
j_call: TRBJ2-6
cdr3_nt: TGTGCCAGCAGCTTAGGGACATCTGGGGCCAACGTCCTGACTTTC
cdr3_aa: CASSLGTSGANVLTF

v_call: TRBV4-1
clone_size: .
d_call: TRBD1
j_call: TRBJ2-6
cdr3_nt: TGCGCCAGCAGCCTCCGGACAGGGCCTCGCGGGGCCAACGTCCTGACTTTC
cdr3_aa: CASSLRTGPRGANVLTF

v_call: TRBV5-6
clone_size: .
d_call: .
j_call: TRBJ2-7
cdr3_nt: TGTGCCAGCAGCCATGACAGGTTCTACGAGCAGTACTTC
cdr3_aa: CASSHDRFYEQYF

v_call: TRBV18
clone_size: .
d_call: .
j_call: TRBJ2-3
cdr3_nt: TGTGCCAGCTCACCACCTTCAGGGTACGTCAAAGATACGCAGTATTTT
cdr3_aa: CASSPPSGYVKDTQYF

v_call: TRBV4-1
clone_size: .
d_call: .
j_call: TRBJ1-1
cdr3_nt: TGCGCCAGCAGCCACGACGGTGGCAGGCTGAACACTGAAGCTTTCTTT
cdr3_aa: CASSHDGGRLNTEAFF

v_call: TRBV9
clone_size: few
d_call: .
j_call: TRBJ1-5
cdr3_nt: TGTGCCAGCAGCCCGCGGACTGACGTGGGGCCCCAGCATTTT
cdr3_aa: CASSPRTDVGPQHF

v_call: TRBV28
clone_size: .
d_call: .
j_call: TRBJ2-1
cdr3_nt: TGTGCCAGCAGTTTACCCCAGGGGATCGGATACAATGAGCAGTTCTTC
cdr3_aa: CASSLPQGIGYNEQFF

v_call: TRBV7-8
clone_size: .
d_call: .
j_call: TRBJ1-5
cdr3_nt: TGTGCCAGCAGCCAGGTCCGGGGAACGGATCAGCCCCAGCATTTT
cdr3_aa: CASSQVRGTDQPQHF

v_call: TRBV7-2
clone_size: once
d_call: .
j_call: TRBJ2-5
cdr3_nt: TGTGCCAGCAGCTTACCCCCGGCGGAGACCCAGTACTTC
cdr3_aa: CASSLPPAETQYF

v_call: TRBV15
clone_size: .
d_call: .
j_call: TRBJ2-7
cdr3_nt: TGTGCCACCAGCAGAGAGCGGGCCGGGAATTACGAGCAGTACTTC
cdr3_aa: CATSRERAGNYEQYF

v_call: TRBV10-3
clone_size: .
d_call: TRBD2
j_call: TRBJ2-1
cdr3_nt: TGTGCCATCATTACTAGCGGGAGTGAGTTGGCCAGGGAAGGGCTCTACAATGAGCAGTTCTTC
cdr3_aa: CAIITSGSELAREGLYNEQFF

v_call: TRBV4-1
clone_size: .
d_call: TRBD2
j_call: TRBJ2-2
cdr3_nt: TGCGCCAGCAGCCAAAGGACTAGCGGGAGTGGAACCGGGGAGCTGTTTTTT
cdr3_aa: CASSQRTSGSGTGELFF

v_call: TRBV5-1
clone_size: few
d_call: .
j_call: TRBJ2-1
cdr3_nt: TGCGCCAGCAGCTTGGAGGTGGGGCCGAGCTCCTACAATGAGCAGTTCTTC
cdr3_aa: CASSLEVGPSSYNEQFF

v_call: TRBV15
clone_size: once
d_call: .
j_call: TRBJ1-6
cdr3_nt: TGTGCCACCAGCAGGCAGGGGTATAATTCACCCCTCCACTTT
cdr3_aa: CATSRQGYNSPLHF

v_call: TRBV28
clone_size: .
d_call: .
j_call: TRBJ2-5
cdr3_nt: TGTGCCAGCAGTTTGGCCGGAGTGGCTAGCGAAAAAGAGACCCAGTACTTC
cdr3_aa: CASSLAGVASEKETQYF

v_call: TRBV19
clone_size: .
d_call: TRBD1
j_call: TRBJ2-3
cdr3_nt: TGTGCCAGTAGGGGACAGGGGCTAGACACAGATACGCAGTATTTT
cdr3_aa: CASRGQGLDTDTQYF

v_call: TRBV30
clone_size: once
d_call: .
j_call: TRBJ2-5
cdr3_nt: TGTGCCGCACAAGGGCCCGTAGGGACCCAGTACTTC
cdr3_aa: CAAQGPVGTQYF

v_call: TRBV19
clone_size: .
d_call: .
j_call: TRBJ2-1
cdr3_nt: TGTGCCAGTAGTCCCCAGAGGTTCGGTAGGGGCAATGAGCAGTTCTTC
cdr3_aa: CASSPQRFGRGNEQFF

v_call: TRBV5-1
clone_size: .
d_call: .
j_call: TRBJ2-7
cdr3_nt: TGCGCCAGCAGCCAAAGGGGGCCTAGCGGCGAGCAGTACTTC
cdr3_aa: CASSQRGPSGEQYF

v_call: TRBV18
clone_size: medium-sized
d_call: .
j_call: TRBJ1-1
cdr3_nt: TGTGCCAGCTCACCACGGGACACTGAAGCTTTCTTT
cdr3_aa: CASSPRDTEAFF

v_call: TRBV10-1
clone_size: once
d_call: .
j_call: TRBJ2-7
cdr3_nt: TGCGCCAGCAGTGAGTCGCTAGATGGTCACGACGAGCAGTACTTC
cdr3_aa: CASSESLDGHDEQYF

v_call: TRBV15
clone_size: once
d_call: .
j_call: TRBJ1-4
cdr3_nt: TGTGCCACCAGCAGAGATCTGTCAGCCATTGATGAAAAACTGTTTTTT
cdr3_aa: CATSRDLSAIDEKLFF